The sequence of this T cell receptor beta chain was determined in a study of T cell responses to AZD1222 COVID-19 vaccine. Findings and limits, study-wide: White British ancestry dominated among donors, who included more females, and clonal diversity was possibly underestimated. The span of vaccine-associated CD4 TCRs extended across spike, with dominance at 160-218 and 743-854.

About this clone itself: Antigen unknown.

Method: immunoSEQ multiplex PCR; TCRdb's copy keeps in-frame clones and lacks some. Seen here are 130,000 or so clones, roughly nine tenths observed once, and the top ten hold about 7.1%. In germline, CDR1 is SGHAT, CDR2 FQNNGV. V shed 4 bases and J shed 7 bases, with 17 bases lying between them. The CDR3 runs 15 residues. The input for sequencing was peripheral blood, taken on day 0 of AZD1222 vaccination. This clonotype was obtained from an adult in good health. The gene calls are TRBV11-2 and TRBJ1-3; D uncertain. CDR3 bases: TGTGCCAGCAGCTCGGGCAAATTCCCCTACAACACCATATATTTT. As protein: CASSSGKFPYNTIYF. The full variable domain, its missing parts supplied by reference TRBV11-2 and TRBJ1-3, is EAGVAQSPRYKIIEKRQSVAFWCNPISGHATLYWYQQILGQGPKLLIQFQNNGVVDDSQLPKDRFSAERLKGVDSTLKIQPAKLEDSAVYLCASSSGKFPYNTIYFGEGSWLTVV.